The rows below give T cell receptor beta chains drawn from one sample of a study of PD-L1 blockade in urothelial cancer. Profiled with immunoSEQ multiplex PCR; TCRdb holds only in-frame clones, not every one. The table has 35,000 to 50,000 clones, 81% seen once. Sequencing was performed on PBMCs, taken around atezolizumab (anti-PD-L1) treatment. The receptors were sampled from a man between 65 and 80 years old with urothelial cancer. CDR3s leave out the opening cysteine and the closing phenylalanine or tryptophan. The order of the fields is V gene, J gene, D gene, CDR3 protein. The D gene is left open where the match is weak.

V gene: TRBV7-2; J gene: TRBJ2-1; D gene: .; CDR3 protein: ASSLDSAGLGAEQF
V gene: TRBV5-4; J gene: TRBJ1-2; D gene: TRBD1; CDR3 protein: ASSSQGVGGYT
V gene: TRBV9; J gene: TRBJ2-7; D gene: .; CDR3 protein: ASSTGYGEQY
V gene: TRBV7-8; J gene: TRBJ2-7; D gene: TRBD2; CDR3 protein: ASSLESGRSAYEQY
V gene: TRBV6-6; J gene: TRBJ2-4; D gene: .; CDR3 protein: ASSHEIGGSKNIQY
V gene: TRBV14; J gene: TRBJ2-7; D gene: TRBD1; CDR3 protein: ASSPGQGGEQY
V gene: TRBV5-1; J gene: TRBJ2-2; D gene: .; CDR3 protein: ASSLAGAGDTGELF
V gene: TRBV4-3; J gene: TRBJ1-3; D gene: .; CDR3 protein: ASSQGAPRDSGNTIY
V gene: TRBV5-1; J gene: TRBJ2-1; D gene: TRBD2; CDR3 protein: ASSPRPLAGSYNEQF
V gene: TRBV7-2; J gene: TRBJ1-1; D gene: .; CDR3 protein: ASSHPGGTEAF
V gene: TRBV5-1; J gene: TRBJ1-3; D gene: .; CDR3 protein: ASRLDNSGNTIY
V gene: TRBV5-1; J gene: TRBJ2-1; D gene: .; CDR3 protein: ASRVGRAENEQF
V gene: TRBV9; J gene: TRBJ2-1; D gene: TRBD2; CDR3 protein: ASSNSAGNYNEQF
V gene: TRBV9; J gene: TRBJ1-2; D gene: .; CDR3 protein: ASSSSRGYGYT
V gene: TRBV29-1; J gene: TRBJ1-1; D gene: TRBD1; CDR3 protein: SVDTGGDTEAF
V gene: TRBV7-9; J gene: TRBJ1-2; D gene: .; CDR3 protein: ASSLAHNTRDMVLGYT
V gene: TRBV18; J gene: TRBJ1-4; D gene: .; CDR3 protein: ASSPQQNRDNEKLF
V gene: TRBV9; J gene: TRBJ2-1; D gene: .; CDR3 protein: ASSVEAAVSYNEQF
V gene: TRBV7-2; J gene: TRBJ2-3; D gene: TRBD2; CDR3 protein: ASSFGTSGSGTDTQY
V gene: TRBV9; J gene: TRBJ2-3; D gene: .; CDR3 protein: ASSVAPTDTQY
V gene: TRBV6-4; J gene: TRBJ2-1; D gene: TRBD2; CDR3 protein: ASSEAGGPLNEQF
V gene: TRBV6-5; J gene: TRBJ2-1; D gene: TRBD2; CDR3 protein: ASSPTSGVYNEQF
V gene: TRBV29-1; J gene: TRBJ1-2; D gene: .; CDR3 protein: SVAKGANYGYT
V gene: TRBV4-2; J gene: TRBJ1-1; D gene: TRBD1; CDR3 protein: ASSNSTGSVLTEAF
V gene: TRBV10-1; J gene: TRBJ2-7; D gene: TRBD2; CDR3 protein: ASSRSSGGHEQY
V gene: TRBV5-4; J gene: TRBJ1-1; D gene: TRBD1; CDR3 protein: ASLDRMNTEAF
V gene: TRBV11-3; J gene: TRBJ2-3; D gene: TRBD1; CDR3 protein: ASSLQGGNTDTQY
V gene: TRBV27; J gene: TRBJ1-5; D gene: .; CDR3 protein: ASRAGVIGNQPQH
V gene: TRBV28; J gene: TRBJ1-1; D gene: .; CDR3 protein: ASSLTKIMNTEAF